This T cell receptor (beta chain) came from a study of blood T cell repertoires in COVID-19. Looked up from germline, CDR1 is SGHRS and CDR2 is YFSETQ. V dropped 0 bases and J dropped 0; count of bases not matched to a gene: 3. CDR3 length equals 16 residues. Participants' own reports of clinical history determined their cohort assignment. Measured with immunoSEQ multiplex PCR; TCRdb has only the in-frame clones, and not every one. The data show around 320,000 clones, 90% seen once. This clonotype was sampled from a woman between 18 and 30 years old with acute COVID-19. The chain carries TRBV5-1 and TRBJ2-7, with 10 bases lining up with TRBD1. The sequenced sample consisted of PBMCs or T cells enriched from blood (not recorded which). The CDR3 spells CASSLGGTGDSYEQYF. As DNA, the CDR3 is TGCGCCAGCAGCTTGGGGGGGACAGGGGACTCCTACGAGCAGTACTTC.